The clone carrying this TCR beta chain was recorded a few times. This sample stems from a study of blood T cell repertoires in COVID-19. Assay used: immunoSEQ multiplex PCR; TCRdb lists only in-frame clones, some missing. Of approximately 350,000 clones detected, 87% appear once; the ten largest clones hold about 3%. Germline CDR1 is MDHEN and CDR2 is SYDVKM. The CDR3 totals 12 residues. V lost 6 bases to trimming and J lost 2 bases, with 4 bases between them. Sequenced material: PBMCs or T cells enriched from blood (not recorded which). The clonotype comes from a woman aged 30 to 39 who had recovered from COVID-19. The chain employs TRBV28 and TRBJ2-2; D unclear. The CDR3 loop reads CASSQNTGELFF. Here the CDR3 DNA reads TGTGCCAGCAGCCAAAACACCGGGGAGCTGTTTTTT.